This T cell receptor beta chain was recovered during a study of OX40 agonist ivuxolimab in advanced cancers. Looking at the study overall: Ivuxolimab, which patients received intravenously every 2 weeks, was dosed at 0.01 to 10 mg/kg. People in dose escalation had one of these cancers: hepatocellular carcinoma, melanoma, renal cell or head and neck cancer. Among those treated, three patients had partial responses, one with hepatocellular carcinoma and two with cutaneous melanoma.

Whole-study results and caveats: More expanded clones were seen, on average, in CD8+ T cells than in CD4+.

To note about this clone: Antigen: not known.

Looked up from germline, CDR1 is SGDLS and CDR2 is YYNGEE. This CDR3 comprises 17 residues. With 0 bases clipped from V and 2 bases from J, the junction kept 8 bases outside the gene matches. Sequencing used immunoSEQ multiplex PCR; TCRdb keeps in-frame clones, though not all of them. The table shows 53,000 or so clones, with 87% occurring only once. The sample here was CD4+ or CD8+ T cells sorted from blood, taken in a trial of the OX40 agonist ivuxolimab. The sequence derives from an adult with an advanced solid tumor such as melanoma, head and neck, liver or kidney cancer. J is TRBJ2-1 and V is TRBV9; 7 bases are shared with TRBD2. CDR3 protein: CASSVGVRGRTYNEQFF. For the CDR3, the DNA is TGTGCCAGCAGCGTAGGAGTGCGGGGGAGGACCTACAATGAGCAGTTCTTC.